This T cell receptor beta chain is from a study of OX40 agonist ivuxolimab in advanced cancers. Study-level background: One patient with hepatocellular carcinoma and two with cutaneous melanoma, three in all, had partial responses.

Clones were read by immunoSEQ multiplex PCR, and TCRdb kept only the in-frame ones, dropping some. The data contain about 49,000 clones, approximately 91% of them seen just once; the ten biggest clones take up 0.85% to 1.2%. The CDR3 has 15 amino acids. V dropped 3 bases and J dropped 2; count of bases not matched to a gene: 4. Per the germline V gene, CDR1 is SGHTA and CDR2 is FQGTGA. The chain employs TRBV7-3 and TRBJ2-3, with TRBD2 identical over 8 bases. This receptor was taken from an adult with an advanced solid tumor such as melanoma, head and neck, liver or kidney cancer. The sequenced sample was CD4+ or CD8+ T cells sorted from blood, obtained in a trial of the OX40 agonist ivuxolimab. The CDR3 reads CASSFTSGPTDTQYF. DNA for the CDR3: TGTGCCAGCAGCTTCACTAGCGGCCCCACAGATACGCAGTATTTT.